These T cell receptor beta chains were read from a single sample in a study of cytomegalovirus exposure and HLA in healthy donors. Repertoires were generated with immunoSEQ multiplex PCR, while TCRdb's copy carries only in-frame clones and drops some. The sample has under 150,000 clones, 68% seen once. The sequencing input was PBMCs. The receptors shown here come from a man in his sixties in good health and CMV-seronegative. CDR3s include the opening cysteine and the closing phenylalanine or tryptophan. The D gene is left open where the match is weak. Clone size is shown for a subset of rows, as once, few, many or a class of expanded clone.

v_call: TRBV7-9; clone_size: -; cdr3_length: 14; j_call: TRBJ2-3; d_call: TRBD1; cdr3_nt: TGTGCCAGCAGCCACAGGGGGCGAACAGATACGCAGTATTTT; cdr3_aa: CASSHRGRTDTQYF
v_call: TRBV4-1; clone_size: -; cdr3_length: 15; j_call: TRBJ2-7; d_call: TRBD1; cdr3_nt: TGCGCCAGCAGCCGCCCGGGACAGGGCTCCTACGAGCAGTACTTC; cdr3_aa: CASSRPGQGSYEQYF
v_call: TRBV28; clone_size: -; cdr3_length: 16; j_call: TRBJ2-1; d_call: -; cdr3_nt: TGTGCCAGCAGCCCTCTGGATTATCAGGGGAACAATGAGCAGTTCTTC; cdr3_aa: CASSPLDYQGNNEQFF
v_call: TRBV29-1; clone_size: -; cdr3_length: 14; j_call: TRBJ1-3; d_call: -; cdr3_nt: TGCAGCGCTCAGACACCCGACTCTGGAAACACCATATATTTT; cdr3_aa: CSAQTPDSGNTIYF
v_call: TRBV19; clone_size: many; cdr3_length: 14; j_call: TRBJ1-5; d_call: TRBD1; cdr3_nt: TGTGCCAGTGGACAGGGCAGCGGCAATCAGCCCCAGCATTTT; cdr3_aa: CASGQGSGNQPQHF
v_call: TRBV25-1; clone_size: -; cdr3_length: 13; j_call: TRBJ2-5; d_call: -; cdr3_nt: TGTGCCAGCACCCGGACAGAGAGCGAGACCCAGTACTTC; cdr3_aa: CASTRTESETQYF
v_call: TRBV9; clone_size: -; cdr3_length: 16; j_call: TRBJ2-3; d_call: TRBD2; cdr3_nt: TGTGCCAGCAGCGTAGAAGCGGGAGGGAGCACAGATACGCAGTATTTT; cdr3_aa: CASSVEAGGSTDTQYF
v_call: TRBV10-2; clone_size: -; cdr3_length: 11; j_call: TRBJ2-3; d_call: -; cdr3_nt: TGCGCCAGCAGTTCAGTAGATACGCAGTATTTT; cdr3_aa: CASSSVDTQYF
v_call: TRBV6-6; clone_size: -; cdr3_length: 12; j_call: TRBJ1-2; d_call: -; cdr3_nt: TGTGCCAGCCAGCCCGGGGTCTATGGCTACACCTTC; cdr3_aa: CASQPGVYGYTF
v_call: TRBV10-3; clone_size: -; cdr3_length: 14; j_call: TRBJ1-1; d_call: TRBD1; cdr3_nt: TGTGCCATCAGCCGGGACAGGGAGATGTATGAAGCTTTCTTT; cdr3_aa: CAISRDREMYEAFF
v_call: TRBV7-9; clone_size: once; cdr3_length: 14; j_call: TRBJ2-7; d_call: TRBD1; cdr3_nt: TGTGCCAGCAGCTTACCGGGGACAGGGAACGAGCAGTACTTC; cdr3_aa: CASSLPGTGNEQYF
v_call: TRBV14; clone_size: few; cdr3_length: 17; j_call: TRBJ2-3; d_call: TRBD1; cdr3_nt: TGTGCCAGCAGCCTACGAACGGGGACAGGCCTCACAGATACGCAGTATTTT; cdr3_aa: CASSLRTGTGLTDTQYF
v_call: TRBV19; clone_size: few; cdr3_length: 16; j_call: TRBJ1-5; d_call: TRBD1; cdr3_nt: TGTGCCAGCCGGACAGGACCCGGGTATAGCAATCAGCCCCAGCATTTT; cdr3_aa: CASRTGPGYSNQPQHF
v_call: TRBV10-3; clone_size: -; cdr3_length: 19; j_call: TRBJ2-3; d_call: TRBD2; cdr3_nt: TGTGCCATCCGGGGGAGTGGTAGACTAGCGGGAGGGCCAGGGGATACGCAGTATTTT; cdr3_aa: CAIRGSGRLAGGPGDTQYF
v_call: TRBV5-1; clone_size: few; cdr3_length: 12; j_call: TRBJ2-7; d_call: TRBD1; cdr3_nt: TGCGCCAGCAAGAACAGGGGCTACGAGCAGTACTTC; cdr3_aa: CASKNRGYEQYF
v_call: TRBV29-1; clone_size: -; cdr3_length: 12; j_call: TRBJ1-1; d_call: -; cdr3_nt: TGCAGCGTTGAAGCGGAGTTCGGAGAAGCTTTCTTT; cdr3_aa: CSVEAEFGEAFF
v_call: TRBV4-1; clone_size: few; cdr3_length: 15; j_call: TRBJ2-3; d_call: -; cdr3_nt: TGCGCCAGCAGCCAAGAACGGGGAAGCACAGATACGCAGTATTTT; cdr3_aa: CASSQERGSTDTQYF
v_call: TRBV7-2; clone_size: -; cdr3_length: 15; j_call: TRBJ2-2; d_call: -; cdr3_nt: TGTGCCAGCAGCTTTGCGGGGTCGGCGACCGGGGAGCTGTTTTTT; cdr3_aa: CASSFAGSATGELFF
v_call: TRBV6-1; clone_size: -; cdr3_length: 15; j_call: TRBJ2-3; d_call: TRBD2; cdr3_nt: TGTGCCAGCAGTGGGTGGACTAGCAGAACAGATACGCAGTATTTT; cdr3_aa: CASSGWTSRTDTQYF
v_call: TRBV6-6; clone_size: once; cdr3_length: 15; j_call: TRBJ1-1; d_call: TRBD1; cdr3_nt: TGTGCCAGCAGTTACAACAGGGGGCGCGTGACTGAAGCTTTCTTT; cdr3_aa: CASSYNRGRVTEAFF
v_call: TRBV19; clone_size: -; cdr3_length: 14; j_call: TRBJ2-7; d_call: TRBD2; cdr3_nt: TGTGCCAGTAACAGCGGGAGGGGGGACTACGAGCAGTACTTC; cdr3_aa: CASNSGRGDYEQYF
v_call: TRBV19; clone_size: -; cdr3_length: 13; j_call: TRBJ2-5; d_call: -; cdr3_nt: TGTGCCAGTCGGGACGCCGCGGGGAAGACCCAGTACTTC; cdr3_aa: CASRDAAGKTQYF
v_call: TRBV28; clone_size: -; cdr3_length: 15; j_call: TRBJ1-5; d_call: -; cdr3_nt: TGTGCCAGCAGTTTATCGTCAGGGAGGGTTCAGCCCCAGCATTTT; cdr3_aa: CASSLSSGRVQPQHF
v_call: TRBV19; clone_size: -; cdr3_length: 15; j_call: TRBJ1-1; d_call: TRBD1; cdr3_nt: TGTGCCAGTCGATCCTGGACAGGGGGCGCGAGGGAAGCTTTCTTT; cdr3_aa: CASRSWTGGAREAFF
v_call: TRBV28; clone_size: -; cdr3_length: 15; j_call: TRBJ2-7; d_call: -; cdr3_nt: TGTGCCAGCAGAAATGGAGGGGCAAGCTCCTACGAGCAGTACTTC; cdr3_aa: CASRNGGASSYEQYF
v_call: TRBV29-1; clone_size: few; cdr3_length: 15; j_call: TRBJ2-3; d_call: TRBD2; cdr3_nt: TGCAGCGTGAGGAGACTAGCGGGTAGCACAGATACGCAGTATTTT; cdr3_aa: CSVRRLAGSTDTQYF
v_call: TRBV4-2; clone_size: -; cdr3_length: 17; j_call: TRBJ1-5; d_call: -; cdr3_nt: TGTGCCAGCAGCCAATGGGAGGGTTCCCCTTCGGGTCAGCCCCAGCATTTT; cdr3_aa: CASSQWEGSPSGQPQHF
v_call: TRBV30; clone_size: -; cdr3_length: 14; j_call: TRBJ2-6; d_call: -; cdr3_nt: TGTGCCTGGAGTTTAGGGGCTGGGGCCAACGTCCTGACTTTC; cdr3_aa: CAWSLGAGANVLTF
v_call: TRBV9; clone_size: -; cdr3_length: 15; j_call: TRBJ2-3; d_call: -; cdr3_nt: TGTGCCAGCAGCGTAGAGGTGACTAGCACAGATACGCAGTATTTT; cdr3_aa: CASSVEVTSTDTQYF
v_call: TRBV7-9; clone_size: -; cdr3_length: 14; j_call: TRBJ1-5; d_call: -; cdr3_nt: TGTGCCAGCAGCTTAGGGACAGACAATCAGCCCCAGCATTTT; cdr3_aa: CASSLGTDNQPQHF
v_call: TRBV5-1; clone_size: -; cdr3_length: 16; j_call: TRBJ2-7; d_call: -; cdr3_nt: TGCGCCAGCAGCTTGGTGGAGGGGTCCCTGGCCTACGAGCAGTACTTC; cdr3_aa: CASSLVEGSLAYEQYF
v_call: TRBV5-1; clone_size: -; cdr3_length: 14; j_call: TRBJ1-5; d_call: -; cdr3_nt: TGCGCCAGCAGCTTGGCGGGGGGGAATCAGCCCCAGCATTTT; cdr3_aa: CASSLAGGNQPQHF
v_call: TRBV7-6; clone_size: -; cdr3_length: 13; j_call: TRBJ2-5; d_call: TRBD1; cdr3_nt: TGTGCCAGCAGACCAGGGACAGGGGAGACCCAGTACTTC; cdr3_aa: CASRPGTGETQYF
v_call: TRBV2; clone_size: few; cdr3_length: 15; j_call: TRBJ2-5; d_call: TRBD2; cdr3_nt: TGTGCCAGCAGTGCTAGCGGGAGAATCGGAGAGACCCAGTACTTC; cdr3_aa: CASSASGRIGETQYF
v_call: TRBV7-2; clone_size: once; cdr3_length: 13; j_call: TRBJ1-2; d_call: TRBD1; cdr3_nt: TGTGCCAGCAGCTTGGGACAGGGCTATGGCTACACCTTC; cdr3_aa: CASSLGQGYGYTF
v_call: TRBV5-6; clone_size: -; cdr3_length: 13; j_call: TRBJ1-5; d_call: -; cdr3_nt: TGTGCCAGCAGCTTTTCAGCGAATCAGCCCCAGCATTTT; cdr3_aa: CASSFSANQPQHF
v_call: TRBV30; clone_size: few; cdr3_length: 15; j_call: TRBJ2-3; d_call: -; cdr3_nt: TGTGCCTGGAGTCGAGGGTCGGGGGGCACAGATACGCAGTATTTT; cdr3_aa: CAWSRGSGGTDTQYF
v_call: TRBV6-4; clone_size: -; cdr3_length: 17; j_call: TRBJ2-7; d_call: TRBD2; cdr3_nt: TGTGCCAGCAGTGACCCCCCTGGGGGGGGAGGGCCCCACGAGCAGTACTTC; cdr3_aa: CASSDPPGGGGPHEQYF
v_call: TRBV5-4; clone_size: -; cdr3_length: 14; j_call: TRBJ2-7; d_call: -; cdr3_nt: TGTGCCAGCAGCTTGGTACAGGGCCCCTACGAGCAGTACTTC; cdr3_aa: CASSLVQGPYEQYF
v_call: TRBV19; clone_size: -; cdr3_length: 11; j_call: TRBJ1-5; d_call: -; cdr3_nt: TGTGCCAGTAGTAAAAGTCCAGCCCAGCATTTT; cdr3_aa: CASSKSPAQHF